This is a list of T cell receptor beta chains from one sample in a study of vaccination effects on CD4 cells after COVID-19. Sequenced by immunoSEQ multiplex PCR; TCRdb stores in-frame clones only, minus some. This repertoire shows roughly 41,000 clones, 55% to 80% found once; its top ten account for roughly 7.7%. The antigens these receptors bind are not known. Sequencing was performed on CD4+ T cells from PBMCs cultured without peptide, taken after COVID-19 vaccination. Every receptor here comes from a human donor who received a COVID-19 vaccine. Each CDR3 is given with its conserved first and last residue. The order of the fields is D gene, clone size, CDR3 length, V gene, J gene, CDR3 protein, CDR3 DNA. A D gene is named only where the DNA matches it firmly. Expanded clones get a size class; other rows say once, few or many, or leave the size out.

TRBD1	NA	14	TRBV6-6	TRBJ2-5	CASRSQGAEETQYF	TGTGCCAGCAGGTCACAGGGGGCGGAAGAGACCCAGTACTTC
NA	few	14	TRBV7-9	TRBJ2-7	CASSSWTISYEQYF	TGTGCCAGCAGCTCCTGGACCATTTCCTACGAGCAGTACTTC
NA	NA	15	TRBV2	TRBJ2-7	CASSVAGQSSYEQYF	TGTGCCAGCAGTGTCGCGGGACAGAGCTCCTACGAGCAGTACTTC
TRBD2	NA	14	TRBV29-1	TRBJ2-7	CSVGTSGGAIEQYF	TGCAGCGTTGGGACTAGCGGGGGGGCGATCGAGCAGTACTTC
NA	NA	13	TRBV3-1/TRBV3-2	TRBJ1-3	CASTKTDGNTIYF	TGTGCCAGCACAAAGACAGATGGAAACACCATATATTTT
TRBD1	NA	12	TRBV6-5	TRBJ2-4	CASSLQGDIQYF	TGTGCCAGCAGTTTACAGGGGGACATTCAGTACTTC
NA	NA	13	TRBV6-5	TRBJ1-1	CASSYVRSAEAFF	TGTGCCAGCAGTTATGTCCGGTCGGCTGAAGCTTTCTTT
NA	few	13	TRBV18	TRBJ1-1	CASSPQPETEAFF	TGTGCCAGCTCACCACAGCCCGAGACTGAAGCTTTCTTT
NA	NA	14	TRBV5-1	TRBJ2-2	CASSLDRVTGELFF	TGCGCCAGCAGCTTGGATAGGGTCACCGGGGAGCTGTTTTTT
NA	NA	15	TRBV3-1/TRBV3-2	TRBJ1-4	CASSQDLIREEKLFF	TGTGCCAGCAGCCAAGATCTGATACGGGAAGAAAAACTGTTTTTT
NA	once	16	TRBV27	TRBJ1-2	CASSYNSQTANYGYTF	TGTGCCAGCAGTTATAACAGCCAGACAGCCAACTATGGCTACACCTTC
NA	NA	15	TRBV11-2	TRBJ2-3	CASSLTSRPWDTQYF	TGTGCCAGCAGCCTTACTAGCCGCCCGTGGGATACGCAGTATTTT
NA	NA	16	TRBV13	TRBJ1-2	CASSRGRGGINYGYTF	TGTGCCAGCAGCCGCGGGAGGGGAGGGATTAACTATGGCTACACCTTC
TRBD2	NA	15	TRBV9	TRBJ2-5	CASSPIAGVVETQYF	TGTGCCAGCAGCCCCATAGCGGGAGTTGTAGAGACCCAGTACTTC
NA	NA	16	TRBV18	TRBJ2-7	CASSQRPQAAPYEQYF	TGTGCCAGCTCACAACGGCCCCAGGCGGCCCCCTACGAGCAGTACTTC
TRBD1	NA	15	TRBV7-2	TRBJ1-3	CASSFSTGAGNTIYF	TGTGCCAGCAGCTTTAGTACAGGGGCTGGAAACACCATATATTTT
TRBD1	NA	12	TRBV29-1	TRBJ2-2	CSYRGQTGELFF	TGCAGCTACAGGGGGCAAACCGGGGAGCTGTTTTTT
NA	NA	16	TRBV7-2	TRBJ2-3	CASSLVGAGFTDTQYF	TGTGCCAGCAGCTTAGTCGGGGCGGGGTTCACAGATACGCAGTATTTT
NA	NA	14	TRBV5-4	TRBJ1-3	CASSLGSSGNTIYF	TGTGCCAGCAGCTTGGGCAGCTCTGGAAACACCATATATTTT
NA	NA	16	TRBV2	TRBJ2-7	CASSEAYLGTADEQYF	TGTGCCAGCAGTGAGGCATATTTGGGAACAGCCGACGAGCAGTACTTC
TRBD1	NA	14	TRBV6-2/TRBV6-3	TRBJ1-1	CASSLGQGNTEAFF	TGTGCCAGCAGTTTGGGACAGGGGAACACTGAAGCTTTCTTT
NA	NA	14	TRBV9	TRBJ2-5	CASSDRLVAKTQYF	TGTGCCAGCAGCGACCGCCTCGTTGCGAAGACCCAGTACTTC
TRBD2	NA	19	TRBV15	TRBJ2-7	CATSRDLTSGEATRYEQYF	TGTGCCACCAGCAGAGATCTGACTAGCGGGGAGGCCACGCGGTACGAGCAGTACTTC
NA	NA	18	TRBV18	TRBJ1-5	CASSLRVTGDASNQPQHF	TGTGCCAGCTCTTTGCGGGTAACAGGAGATGCTAGCAATCAGCCCCAGCATTTT
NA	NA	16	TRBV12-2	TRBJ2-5	CASRLGQGEGGETQYF	TGTGCAAGTCGCTTAGGACAGGGGGAAGGGGGAGAGACCCAGTACTTC
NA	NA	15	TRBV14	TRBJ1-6	CASSQDGGRVSPLHF	TGTGCCAGCAGCCAAGACGGGGGGCGCGTCTCACCCCTCCACTTT
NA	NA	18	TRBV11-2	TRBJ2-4	CASSRSETRFLAKNIQYF	TGTGCCAGCAGCCGCTCAGAGACTCGGTTCCTAGCCAAAAACATTCAGTACTTC
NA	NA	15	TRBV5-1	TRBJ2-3	CASSLRTAGGDTQYF	TGCGCCAGCAGCTTAAGGACGGCCGGAGGAGATACGCAGTATTTT
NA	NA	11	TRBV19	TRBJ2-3	CASKWRDTQYF	TGTGCCAGTAAGTGGAGGGATACGCAGTATTTT
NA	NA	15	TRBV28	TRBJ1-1	CASSLAGGSDTEAFF	TGTGCCAGCAGTTTGGCGGGGGGCTCGGACACTGAAGCTTTCTTT
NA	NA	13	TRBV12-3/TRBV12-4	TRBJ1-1	CASRGGASTEAFF	TGTGCCAGCAGAGGAGGGGCCTCCACTGAAGCTTTCTTT
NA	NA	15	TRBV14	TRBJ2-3	CASSPIGGGTDTQYF	TGTGCCAGCAGCCCGATCGGGGGAGGCACAGATACGCAGTATTTT
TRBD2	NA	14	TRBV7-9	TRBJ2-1	CASIAGGTYNEQFF	TGTGCCAGCATAGCGGGGGGTACCTACAATGAGCAGTTCTTC
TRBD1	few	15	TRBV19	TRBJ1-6	CASSDRTGLYSPLHF	TGTGCCAGTAGTGACCGGACAGGGCTGTATTCACCCCTCCACTTT
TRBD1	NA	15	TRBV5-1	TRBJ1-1	CASSWGTVVNTEAFF	TGCGCCAGCAGCTGGGGGACAGTTGTGAACACTGAAGCTTTCTTT
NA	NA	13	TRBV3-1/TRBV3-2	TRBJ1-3	CASSRVPGNTIYF	TGTGCCAGCAGCCGAGTACCAGGAAACACCATATATTTT
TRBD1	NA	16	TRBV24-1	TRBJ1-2	CATSDPTPQGLGGYTF	TGTGCCACCAGTGATCCCACCCCACAGGGGCTTGGCGGCTACACCTTC
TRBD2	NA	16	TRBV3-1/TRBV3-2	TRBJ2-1	CASGTSGSSSYNEQFF	TGTGCCAGTGGGACTAGCGGATCGAGCTCCTACAATGAGCAGTTCTTC
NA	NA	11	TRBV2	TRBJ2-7	CASSDDSNRYF	TGTGCCAGCAGCGATGACAGCAATCGGTACTTC
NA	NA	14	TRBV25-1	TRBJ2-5	CASSEGLRGETQYF	TGTGCCAGCAGTGAGGGACTCCGGGGCGAGACCCAGTACTTC
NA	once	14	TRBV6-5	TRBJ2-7	CASRSLRGSDEQYF	TGTGCCAGCAGATCCTTACGGGGTTCGGACGAGCAGTACTTC
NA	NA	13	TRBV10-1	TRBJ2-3	CASSGDRSGTQYF	TGCGCCAGCAGTGGGGATCGTTCGGGTACGCAGTATTTT
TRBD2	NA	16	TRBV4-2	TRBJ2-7	CASSQDPTSGVNEQYF	TGTGCCAGCAGCCAAGATCCGACTAGCGGGGTAAACGAGCAGTACTTC
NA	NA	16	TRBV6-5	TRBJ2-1	CASSYRSRTKYNEQFF	TGTGCCAGCAGTTACAGGTCTAGGACTAAATACAATGAGCAGTTCTTC
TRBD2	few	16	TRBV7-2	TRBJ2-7	CASRLPGTSGNYEQYF	TGTGCCAGCCGCCTCCCCGGGACTAGCGGGAACTACGAGCAGTACTTC
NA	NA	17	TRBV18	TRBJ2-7	CASSSGTQVSPVYEQYF	TGTGCCAGCTCCTCCGGGACACAAGTAAGTCCGGTCTACGAGCAGTACTTC
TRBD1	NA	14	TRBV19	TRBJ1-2	CASSSQRDSYGYTF	TGTGCCAGTAGTTCCCAAAGGGACAGCTATGGCTACACCTTC
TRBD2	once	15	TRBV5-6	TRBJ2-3	CASSSGGLSTDTQYF	TGTGCCAGCAGCTCGGGGGGGCTAAGCACAGATACGCAGTATTTT
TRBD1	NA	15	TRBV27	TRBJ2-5	CASSFGQGMGETQYF	TGTGCCAGCAGTTTCGGACAGGGGATGGGGGAGACCCAGTACTTC
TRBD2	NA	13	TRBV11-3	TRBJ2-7	CASSLVQGGVLYF	TGTGCCAGCAGCTTAGTCCAGGGAGGGGTATTGTACTTC
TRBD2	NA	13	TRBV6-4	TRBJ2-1	CASSEREHNEQFF	TGTGCCAGCAGTGAGCGGGAGCACAATGAGCAGTTCTTC
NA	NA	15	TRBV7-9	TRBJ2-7	CASSPPGRKTYEQYF	TGTGCCAGCAGCCCCCCCGGACGTAAGACCTACGAGCAGTACTTC
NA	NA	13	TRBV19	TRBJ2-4	CASSMGVLNIQYF	TGTGCCAGTAGTATGGGGGTTTTAAACATTCAGTACTTC
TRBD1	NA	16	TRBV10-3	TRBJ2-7	CAISDPRTGSVHEQYF	TGTGCCATCAGTGACCCGAGGACAGGGTCCGTCCACGAGCAGTACTTC
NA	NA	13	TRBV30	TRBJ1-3	CAWSGNSGNTIYF	TGTGCCTGGAGTGGGAATTCTGGAAACACCATATATTTT